This T cell receptor (beta chain) came from a study of cytomegalovirus exposure and HLA in healthy donors (dated by TCRdb to the late 2010s). In terms of the full investigation: In an earlier analysis of 450 to 750 of the donors, around 300 Gb of sequence data and just under 120 million unique TCR beta sequences from about 180 million T cells were reported. Roughly 300 gigabases of sequencing data and approximately 80 million unique TCR sequences were included in an early release covering several hundred HLA-typed donors. The genetic ancestry cluster associated with self-reported Caucasian donors included around four fifths of the 398 genotyped donors. The aim of the study was to test whether cataloging public T cell receptors could identify signatures of past pathogen exposure. Using immunosequencing, the study profiled T cell repertoires from some 670 subjects and related those repertoires to cytomegalovirus serostatus. In addition to the first cohort of 666 subjects, a separate validation cohort of approximately 130 different subjects was used. The study combined high-throughput TCR immunosequencing, statistical association of individual TCRs with disease status, and machine learning to predict cytomegalovirus infection status. A later analysis re-analyzed previously published TCR beta repertoires from 666 donors and added high-resolution HLA genotyping to study TCR occurrence patterns. Rather than using new phenotypic data, the later analysis identified candidate immune exposures from TCR beta sequences and from how often those sequences occurred across donors. An earlier analysis of several hundred of the donors applied high-throughput TCR beta sequencing to assess whether each TCR beta V gene segment acted as functional or pseudogenic. Donor age, sex, ethnicity and CMV serostatus were collected together with the repertoire data. In a later genetic analysis, genome-wide SNP genotypes for about three fifths of the 666 donors were used, and that subset was treated as a discovery cohort. Every discovery cohort repertoire had been produced on one sequencing platform. HLA typing covered class I and class II loci at four-digit resolution. The number of typed donors differed by locus: about 620-630 for A, B, C, DRB1 and DQB1; approximately 520 for DQA1; roughly 600 for DPA1; and some 450 for DPB1. Four or five DR-DQ haplotypes were handled as single units for association and clustering because linkage in the cohort was strong. Across under 500 genotyped donors of the cohort, an average of roughly 230,000 unique TCR beta nucleotide sequences per donor were sequenced, and 15% to 20% of those sequences were non-productive.

This clone came up once. The specificity of this receptor is unknown. Base qualities are missing; no much larger clone stands one base away. Results the study describes overall, beyond this receptor: Correlated functional status among segregating V segments might be attributable to linkage disequilibrium, but an unknown experimental factor could not be ruled out. Most TCR sequences were observed very rarely across donors, whereas some public TCRs were present in many individuals. In vitro tests confirmed that a few of the cytomegalovirus-associated TCR beta chains recognize cytomegalovirus antigens. At a false discovery rate of 0.05, a later analysis linked around 15,000 TCR beta sequences to specific HLA alleles. Immune exposure information for the cohort was limited to CMV serostatus. Strong co-occurrence of HLA alleles, especially DR and DQ, made assigning TCR associations to individual alleles difficult. Because counts were too low, seventeen rarely observed V segments, including chromosome 9 orphons, were left out of the earlier analysis of approximately 580 of the donors. This cohort had only TCR beta chains sequenced, and the lack of alpha or paired-chain data limited which features could be detected. A later analysis reported that several top co-occurrence clusters appeared linked to parvovirus B19, influenza, CMV and Epstein-Barr virus. The classifier was reported to diagnose cytomegalovirus status with high specificity and sensitivity in both the original and validation cohorts. A further reported finding was that TCR beta sequences accurately predicted the HLA-A and HLA-B alleles for most subjects in the first cohort. A later analysis found that TCR association rates varied across HLA loci, with DRB1 alleles showing the most associated TCRs and HLA-C alleles the fewest. In an earlier analysis of some 550 of the donors, most TCR beta V segments were observed in productive rearrangements about 87% or about 30% of the time, broadly matching IMGT annotations. In the study, around 150 TCR beta chains were listed as associated with cytomegalovirus. Roughly uniform sequencing depth across donors was assumed in presence/absence analyses, although this assumption may not hold. Because HLA typing was missing for some donors at each locus, association tests included only the typed subset. Some IMGT-functional V segments, including TRBV6-2 and TRBV6-3, could not be told apart with the 87-base-pair reads, so those segments were excluded. A later genetic analysis reported fewer N-insertions in productive TCRs among donors in an Asian-associated ancestry cluster than the roughly 720-donor mean. In a later analysis, most CMV-associated TCR beta chains were found to appear HLA-restricted, with HLA associations seemingly driven largely by CMV exposure. In a later analysis, HLA-associated TCR beta chains were found to be more clonally expanded and to have lower generation probabilities than equally common non-associated chains. According to the authors, the approach could potentially be generalized to other disease states and immunological phenotypes. The sequencing pipeline was judged likely to have produced a cluster of highly shared sequence variants as a technical artifact. In a later genetic analysis, a missense DCLRE1C variant was associated with V-gene and J-gene trimming of TCR beta chains, and the association was replicated in an independent cohort.

The trim is 9 bases for V and 4 bases for J, with a gap of 10 bases between the germline ends. CDR1 and CDR2 are drawn from the germline V gene (reference sequence): LNHDA, SQIVND. Taken from cysteine to phenylalanine, the CDR3 has 12 residues. The DNA shown is the 36-base CDR3, in frame from base 1. The library was generated by the immunoSEQ multiplex PCR assay. For the multiplex PCR, a mixture combining 60 forward primers for TCR Vbeta segments and 13 reverse primers for TCR Jbeta segments was used. The CDR3 region of rearranged TCR beta genes was amplified from genomic DNA with a multiplex PCR assay. The Illumina HiSeq System was used to sequence the amplified TCR beta libraries as 87-base-pair reads. The authors' analysis ran thus. Across the roughly 700 repertoires, a later analysis counted tens of millions of unique TCR beta chains, around 10 million of which were shared by at least two donors. A nearest-neighbor algorithm error-corrected the raw reads and collapsed the reads into unique sequences, merging closely related sequences to remove PCR and sequencing errors. V, D and J gene segments were assigned by aligning CDR3 sequences to IMGT reference sequences. For a sequence to be retained, a match of at least six nucleotides to both a V gene segment and a J gene segment was required. Rearrangements were called productive when the CDR3 lacked stop codons and stayed in frame with V and J; all others were non-productive. CDR3 was defined by IMGT convention, running from the second conserved V-encoded cysteine to the conserved J-encoded phenylalanine. The earlier analysis of about 590 of the donors excluded sequences that lacked an unambiguous match to a single V gene segment. An earlier analysis of 550 to 650 of the donors classified V segments as functional when productive rearrangements were above 56.7% and as segregating when the standard deviation between donors was above 5%. A statistical classification framework was built to diagnose cytomegalovirus status from the catalog of TCR beta chain sequences. In a later analysis, V and J genes were assigned by comparing TCR nucleotide sequences against IMGT/GENE-DB human TR gene sequences. A later analysis assigned CDR3 sequences and most-parsimonious VDJ recombination scenarios with the TCRdist pipeline. In a later analysis, every TCR beta chain was defined by the combination of its CDR3 amino acid sequence and its V-gene family, and reads without a unique V-gene family were dropped. To address suspected cross-contamination and a sequencing artifact, a later analysis removed around 590 highly shared, low-generation-probability nucleotide sequences. In a later analysis, a clonal expansion index for each public chain was calculated from normalized within-repertoire ranks of inferred template counts. In a later analysis, generation probabilities were computed using a VDJ recombination model fitted to out-of-frame rearrangements, and the results were checked against IGoR. In a later analysis, hypergeometric tests were used to score TCR-TCR, TCR-HLA and TCR-CMV co-occurrence, with a repertoire-size bias correction applied to TCR pairs. False discovery rates were estimated in a later analysis by permuting HLA or CMV assignments 20 times. In a later analysis, co-occurring TCRs were grouped using DBSCAN, and TCRdist sequence similarity was added for clustering within HLA-allele-positive subsets. Repertoires with fewer than 30,000 or more than 120,000 public chains were left out of co-occurrence clustering, as were about 5 repertoires with anomalous nucleotide sharing. Held by TCRdb, this immuneACCESS table contains in-frame sequences only and omits some clones. Under half of the omission traces to an unresolved V gene where checked; the cause of the rest is unknown. V, J and clone size are taken as reported in that table, and D and trimming were inferred from the DNA itself. This sample has about 190,000 clones in its table, and around 67% of those were observed once. The ten largest account for less than 4% of the sample.

In total, 630 or so healthy bone marrow donors made up the cohort. At the time of sampling, all cohort members were nominally healthy, though unrecorded immune exposures were likely present. The donor tested CMV seropositive and was one of the 289 seropositive cohort members. Every donor gave a peripheral blood sample, and the peripheral blood mononuclear cells from that sample were used for TCR beta sequencing. The Qiagen DNeasy Blood Extraction Kit was used to extract genomic DNA from the blood cell samples. Sequencing was carried out using PBMCs. This chain joins TRBV19 to TRBJ1-5; TRBD1 might be the D gene, on 5 matching bases. This receptor was taken from a woman aged 25 to 45 in good health and CMV-seropositive. In nucleotide form, the sequence is TGTGCCAGCGTCTCAGGGAATCAGCCCCAGCATTTT. Translated, it reads CASVSGNQPQHF.